The following is a TCR beta chain sequence with its context. Its antigen is undetermined. This sample is part of a study of STAT5B mutations in CD4+ large granular lymphocyte leukemia. Under the authors' procedure: Productive clonotypes were detectable down to 2.59 x 10-5 frequency. The repertoire was sequenced with immunoSEQ multiplex PCR; TCRdb's copy has only in-frame clones and lacks some. V and J calls and clone size are those listed in that table; D and trimming were worked out from the DNA. Found here are tens of thousands of clones, about 76% of them singletons; the top ten hold about 0.95%. The CDR3 contains 19 residues. CDR1 is MNHEY, CDR2 SMNVEV, per germline (reference sequence). The J segment lost 3 bases and the V segment lost 3 bases, leaving 16 bases of the junction unmatched. Controls came from buffy coats of healthy blood donors. General study results and limits: Without putative leukemic clones, patient CD4-sorted repertoires remained more clonal than healthy CD4+ repertoires. TRBV06-family usage was enriched in top patient clones (8/27) versus controls (2/35).

Sequencing input: CD4+ T cells from blood buffy coats. The chain uses TRBV27 and TRBJ1-4; 7 bases fit TRBD1. This sequence was found in a human donor in good health. Here the CDR3 reads CASSLRRGANGQANEKLFF. CDR3 nucleotide sequence: TGTGCCAGCAGTTTGAGGCGGGGGGCGAATGGACAGGCTAATGAAAAACTGTTTTTT.